The T cell receptor beta chain described here comes from a study of cytomegalovirus exposure and HLA in healthy donors. Across the whole study: Earlier work reported approximately 110 million unique TCR beta sequences from 170 million or so T cells.

CDR3 size: 15 residues. The V and J ends lost 5 bases and 3 bases, in that order; junction bases with no gene match: 9. Germline CDR1 and CDR2: KGHSH and LQKENI. The PCR made use of 60 Vbeta and 13 Jbeta primers. The data were produced by immunoSEQ multiplex PCR, yet TCRdb's version contains in-frame clones alone and is incomplete. Of under 200,000 clones in the sample, 80% to 85% were seen once. Study conclusions and caveats: It was reportedly the case that the classifier diagnosed cytomegalovirus status with high specificity and sensitivity. In vitro, a few CMV-associated chains proved specific for CMV antigens.

There are a few counts of this clone. Its antigen is unidentified. The chain employs TRBV18 and TRBJ2-7; 8 bases are a match to TRBD1. Sequencing was performed on PBMCs. The receptor comes from a human donor in good health. CDR3 DNA: TGTGCCAGCTCAGTCTCAGGGGGCGAGGGCTACGAGCAGTACTTC. Its protein product is CASSVSGGEGYEQYF.